These 22 T cell receptor beta chains share one sample of origin, sequenced in a study of monozygotic twins with inflammatory bowel disease. TCRdb reprocessed the 5' RACE reads; each CDR3 protein has one entry and no DNA is given. The sample totals 300,000 to 400,000 distinct CDR3 sequences; its top ten clones hold roughly 2%. Input material: blood. The source of these receptors is a human donor with ulcerative colitis or Crohn's disease, or a healthy co-twin of an affected twin (not recorded which).

V usage is TRBV13 and J usage is TRBJ2-7; TCRdb's D call of TRBD1 is untestable without DNA. Germline CDR1 and CDR2: PRHDT and FYEKMQ (reference sequence). The CDR3 loop spans 15 amino acids. The CDR3 loop reads CASSDQGQGPSEQYF.

CDR3: CASSLGDRGNQETQYF. The chain recombines TRBV5-1 with TRBJ2-5; TCRdb proposes TRBD1, but this gene call is untestable without DNA. The CDR3 runs 16 residues. In germline, CDR1 is SGHRS, CDR2 YFSETQ.

The chain has TRBV20-1 and TRBJ1-4; the TCRdb call, TRBD1, lacks DNA for checking. The V gene's germline CDR1 is DFQATT and CDR2 SNEGSKA (reference sequence). CDR3 length equals 16 residues. CDR3 loop: CSASPGGAGGFEKLFF.

The CDR3 sequence: CASSLATPGYGYTF. V gene TRBV7-9 combines with J gene TRBJ1-2. This CDR3 has 14 residues. The germline V gene has CDR1 SEHNR and CDR2 FQNEAQ (reference sequence).

V is TRBV20-1 and J is TRBJ2-3; TCRdb proposes TRBD2, but this gene call is untestable without DNA. CDR3 length: 16 amino acids. Germline V lookup: CDR1 DFQATT, CDR2 SNEGSKA (reference sequence). The CDR3: CSARGASGRPQDTQYF.

The CDR3 loop reads CASSQPSLGSPGELFF. V gene TRBV5-1 combines with J gene TRBJ2-2; the TCRdb D gene call, TRBD1, has no DNA to confirm it. Germline CDR1 is SGHRS and CDR2 is YFSETQ. The CDR3 runs to 16 residues.

CDR3 protein: CASSPSMAGGLETQYF. The chain uses TRBV7-9 and TRBJ2-5; TCRdb's D gene call, TRBD2, goes unchecked for lack of DNA. Germline V gene sequence: CDR1 SEHNR, CDR2 FQNEAQ (reference sequence). CDR3 size: 16 residues.

The V call is TRBV6-1, the J call TRBJ2-1. Looked up from germline, CDR1 is MNHNS and CDR2 is SASEGT. The CDR3 extends over 15 amino acids. Here the CDR3 reads CASSANVVAVDEQFF.

The genes are TRBV7-8 and TRBJ1-4; TCRdb lists TRBD1, though no DNA is available to test this call. Germline loops: CDR1 SGHVS, CDR2 FQNEAQ. This CDR3 region has 15 residues. CDR3 sequence reads: CASSLGGGSNEKLFF.

J is TRBJ2-7 and V is TRBV5-4; with no DNA, the TCRdb D assignment of TRBD2 cannot be verified. Per germline, CDR1 SGHNT and CDR2 YYREEE (reference sequence). This CDR3 region has 14 residues. This chain's CDR3 is CASSFAGGLYEQYF.

The chain recombines TRBV5-1 with TRBJ2-7. This CDR3 spans 15 amino acids. The germline gives CDR1 SGHRS, CDR2 YFSETQ. CDR3 sequence: CASSLVPGSSYEQYF.

The V call is TRBV27, the J call TRBJ2-1; TCRdb's assignment of TRBD1 cannot be checked, as there is no DNA. The CDR3 extends over 14 amino acids. Germline loops: CDR1 MNHEY, CDR2 SMNVEV (reference sequence). The CDR3 protein is CASTSTGGGNEQFF.

The chain recombines TRBV12-3 or TRBV12-4 with TRBJ2-7; the D call from TCRdb, TRBD1, cannot be confirmed without DNA. The CDR3 runs 13 residues. CDR3 loop: CASRDTVHYEQYF.

The chain employs TRBV7-3 and TRBJ2-3; the TRBD2 assignment by TCRdb is unverifiable without DNA. The CDR3 is 14 residues long. Germline CDR1 reads SGHTA; CDR2 reads FQGTGA. The CDR3 sequence: CASSLVRETDTQYF. The variable domain in full, with the rest retrieved from reference TRBV7-3 and TRBJ2-3, is GAGVSQTPSNKVTEKGKYVELRCDPISGHTALYWYRQSLGQGPEFLIYFQGTGAADDSGLPNDRFFAVRPEGSVSTLKIQRTERGDSAVYLCASSLVRETDTQYFGPGTRLTVL.

V and J are TRBV20-1 and TRBJ2-1. Germline CDR1 reads DFQATT; CDR2 reads SNEGSKA (reference sequence). The CDR3 contains 13 residues. The CDR3 spells CSTDRSSYNEQFF.

The rearrangement links TRBV5-1 to TRBJ2-1; with no DNA, the TCRdb D assignment of TRBD2 cannot be verified. Germline assignment: CDR1 SGHRS and CDR2 YFSETQ. The CDR3 contains 14 residues. The CDR3 spells CASSLGLFKDEQFF. Filled out from reference TRBV5-1 and TRBJ2-1, the complete variable domain reads KAGVTQTPRYLIKTRGQQVTLSCSPISGHRSVSWYQQTPGQGLQFLFEYFSETQRNKGNFPGRFSGRQFSNSRSEMNVSTLELGDSALYLCASSLGLFKDEQFFGPGTRLTVL.

This chain connects TRBV7-9 to TRBJ2-3; TCRdb returns TRBD2, unconfirmable since there is no DNA. Germline CDR1 SEHNR, CDR2 FQNEAQ (reference sequence). The CDR3 loop spans 16 amino acids. CDR3 sequence reads: CASSSGGRTLKYTQYF. The complete variable domain, with remaining parts taken from reference TRBV7-9 and TRBJ2-3, reads DTGVSQNPRHKITKRGQNVTFRCDPISEHNRLYWYRQTLGQGPEFLTYFQNEAQLEKSRLLSDRFSAERPKGSFSTLEIQRTEQGDSAMYLCASSSGGRTLKYTQYFGPGTRLTVL.

The CDR3: CASSQDSASGVTQYF. The gene calls are TRBV3-1 and TRBJ2-5; TCRdb selects TRBD2, and the lack of DNA leaves this call unchecked. This CDR3 has 15 amino acids. CDR1 is LGHDT, CDR2 YNNKEL, per germline (reference sequence).

V usage is TRBV7-8 and J usage is TRBJ2-7; there is no DNA to check the TCRdb D call of TRBD1. CDR1 is SGHVS, CDR2 FQNEAQ, per germline. The CDR3 totals 13 residues. The CDR3 sequence: CASSLGQGLEQYF.

The chain has TRBV27 and TRBJ2-1; absent DNA, TCRdb's TRBD2 call cannot be checked. The CDR3 is made up of 14 amino acids. Germline V gene sequence: CDR1 MNHEY, CDR2 SMNVEV (reference sequence). The CDR3 spells CASSQPGLASEQFF.

This rearrangement joins TRBV20-1 to TRBJ2-1; TCRdb picks TRBD2, but there is no DNA to check that call. The V gene's germline CDR1 is DFQATT and CDR2 SNEGSKA (reference sequence). The CDR3 contains 13 residues. CDR3 in amino acids: CSAGTSSYNEQFF.

This chain joins TRBV5-1 and TRBJ2-7; TCRdb lists TRBD2, though no DNA is available to test this call. In germline, CDR1 is SGHRS, CDR2 YFSETQ. The CDR3 is 15 amino acids. CDR3 residues: CASSSGTSVSYEQYF.